Listed here are 27 T cell receptor beta chains from one sample, sequenced in a study of blood T cells in healthy people across ages (dated by TCRdb to the mid-2010s). Library preparation was by 5' RACE. Sequencing was performed on an Illumina HiSeq 2500. A second PCR of roughly 7 to 11 cycles was performed with a sample-barcoded 5' primer and a J-beta primer mix. Through fastp at Q25 and MiXCR, TCRdb rebuilt clones from the public reads, retaining in-frame beta chains. Rows are combined by CDR3 protein, so each entry shows the most common genes and DNA. This sample has roughly 700,000 distinct CDR3 sequences in its table, and about 52% of those were observed once. The ten biggest clones cover approximately 32% of the sample. The sequencing sample was made of blood. These receptor sequences come from a woman aged 55-69 years in good health.

This clonotype was seen repeatedly, ten times or more. The chain employs TRBV18 and TRBJ1-2; a possible D gene is TRBD1 (6 bases). Trimming cost V 3 bases and J 6 bases, with 11 bases left between them. The germline V gene has CDR1 KGHSH and CDR2 LQKENI. The CDR3 has 13 residues. The CDR3 reads CASSPRTANGYTF. The CDR3 DNA reads as TGTGCCAGCTCACCTCGGACAGCGAATGGCTACACCTTC. The full variable domain, completed using reference TRBV18 and TRBJ1-2, is NAGVMQNPRHLVRRRGQEARLRCSPMKGHSHVYWYRQLPEEGLKFMVYLQKENIIDESGMPKERFSAEFPKEGPSILRIQQVVRGDSAAYFCASSPRTANGYTFGSGTRLTVV.

In its sample, this clonotype was seen a few times. The chain carries TRBV25-1 and TRBJ1-6; D is undetermined. The CDR3 is 15 residues long. V gave up 2 bases and J gave up 5 bases, with 10 bases separating them. The germline gives CDR1 MGHDK, CDR2 SYGVNS. Here the CDR3 DNA reads TGTGCCAGCAGTGAAGGGAAGACCAATAATTCACCCCTCCACTTT. It is translated as CASSEGKTNNSPLHF.

The chain is built from TRBV10-3 and TRBJ2-7; a possible D gene is TRBD2 (7 bases). This CDR3 has 18 amino acids. Per the germline V gene, CDR1 is ENHRY and CDR2 is SYGVKD. Trimming took 9 bases from V and 3 from J, leaving 30 bases between them. The CDR3 bases are TGTGCCATTATTGGGAGAGGGGGGGGGCCCCGATTTTTCTACGAGCAGTACTTC. Amino acids: CAIIGRGGGPRFFYEQYF.

This clonotype was observed a handful of times. J is TRBJ1-5 and V is TRBV6-1; unclear D gene. V dropped 3 bases and J dropped 4 bases, with 1 base sitting between them. The germline CDR1 and CDR2 sequences are MNHNS and SASEGT. The CDR3 extends over 11 amino acids. The CDR3 DNA follows: TGTGCCAGCAGTGATAATCAGCCCCAGCATTTT. This gives the protein CASSDNQPQHF.

The V and J genes are TRBV24-1 and TRBJ2-3, with 10 bases aligning to TRBD1. The CDR3 contains 16 residues. Trimming took 5 bases from V and 6 from J; bases not matched to a gene: 10. Germline V lookup: CDR1 KGHDR, CDR2 SFDVKD. The CDR3 nucleotides are TGTGCCACCAGTGTCCCAACCGGGACAGGGGAGGATACGCAGTATTTT. It codes for CATSVPTGTGEDTQYF.

The CDR3 is CASSFSGRSWETQYF. The CDR3 DNA reads TGTGCCAGCAGTTTCTCCGGGAGGTCGTGGGAGACCCAGTACTTC. The V and J genes are TRBV12-3 or TRBV12-4 and TRBJ2-5, with 7 bases that match TRBD2. The V and J ends lost 3 bases and 5 bases, in that order; junction bases with no gene match: 9. CDR3 size: 15 residues.

The chain uses TRBV6-5 and TRBJ2-1; D possibly corresponds to TRBD1 (6 bases). The CDR3 runs to 16 residues. The V gene lost 0 bases and the J gene lost 2 bases, with 11 bases spanning the gap. CDR1 MNHEY and CDR2 SVGAGI come from the germline V gene. The chain's CDR3 is CASSYSLAGAYNEQFF. CDR3 sequence (DNA): TGTGCCAGCAGTTACTCTCTGGCAGGGGCCTACAATGAGCAGTTCTTC.

The CDR3 coding sequence is TGTGCCAGCAGCAGGGGACAGGGGGCAATAAACATTCAGTACTTC. It is translated as CASSRGQGAINIQYF. V and J are TRBV7-9 and TRBJ2-4; 12 bases match TRBD1. The CDR3 loop spans 15 amino acids. The V and J ends lost 5 bases and 6 bases, in that order; junction bases with no gene match: 5. Germline V lookup: CDR1 SEHNR, CDR2 FQNEAQ (reference sequence).

The V and J genes are TRBV6-2 or TRBV6-3 and TRBJ2-5; TRBD2 matches at 13 bases. The CDR3 runs 17 residues. Germline lookup yields CDR1 MNHEY and CDR2 SVGEGT. V was pared by 0 bases and J by 4 bases, with 5 bases of the junction left unmatched. The CDR3 bases are TGTGCCAGCAGTTACTCAACTAGCGGGAGGGCCCGAGAGACCCAGTACTTC. Protein product: CASSYSTSGRARETQYF.

This clonotype appeared once. The rearrangement joins TRBV25-1 to TRBJ1-2; TRBD1 might be the D (6 bases). This CDR3 contains 14 residues. V gave up 2 bases and J gave up 9 bases, with 16 bases separating them. Germline CDR1 reads MGHDK; CDR2 reads SYGVNS. DNA for the CDR3: TGTGCCAGCAGTGAAGAGGGGGGAGGTCCGCGCTACACCTTC. This translates into CASSEEGGGPRYTF.

The chain couples TRBV7-9 to TRBJ1-1; D not certain. Germline assignment: CDR1 SEHNR and CDR2 FQNEAQ (reference sequence). Between the trimmed V and J ends, which lost 5 bases and 1 base, there was a span of 8 bases. This CDR3 has 13 amino acids. CDR3 bases: TGTGCCAGCAGCCTAAAGGAGAACACTGAAGCTTTCTTT. It encodes CASSLKENTEAFF.

This clonotype was counted a few times. This chain uses TRBV15 with TRBJ1-2; D remains ambiguous. CDR3 length equals 13 residues. V was trimmed by 1 base and J by 7 bases, leaving 10 bases between them. From germline, CDR1 is LNHNV and CDR2 YYDKDF (reference sequence). This CDR3 is CATSRAGDSGYTF. CDR3 nucleotide sequence: TGTGCCACCAGCAGAGCCGGGGATAGTGGCTACACCTTC.

The chain couples TRBV5-1 to TRBJ1-1, with D perhaps matching TRBD1 (6 bases). In germline, CDR1 is SGHRS, CDR2 YFSETQ. The V end lost 6 bases, the J end lost 7 bases, and 19 bases lay between the germline ends. The length of the CDR3 is 14 residues. CDR3 sequence (DNA): TGCGCCAGCACCCCAGGTGTCGAGGGGGTTGAAGCTTTCTTT. This sequence encodes CASTPGVEGVEAFF.

The J gene is TRBJ2-7, the V gene TRBV20-1; D might be TRBD1 or TRBD2, each matching 6 bases. This CDR3 is built from 15 residues. In germline, CDR1 is DFQATT, CDR2 SNEGSKA (reference sequence). With 6 bases removed from V and 5 bases from J, the gap between germline ends came to 23 bases. The CDR3 reads CSAPNQGTSLDEQYF. The DNA for the CDR3 is TGCAGTGCCCCAAACCAGGGGACTTCTCTCGACGAGCAGTACTTC.

The DNA for the CDR3 is TGCAGTGTTTTGGACAGGGGGCAGTCCAATGAGCAGTTCTTC. Its translation: CSVLDRGQSNEQFF. J is TRBJ2-1 and V is TRBV20-1; TRBD1 agrees at 11 bases. This CDR3 is built from 14 residues. Germline lookup yields CDR1 DFQATT and CDR2 SNEGSKA (reference sequence). The junction had 8 bases not matched to a gene; V was cut back by 7 bases and J by 6 bases.

This clonotype was picked up a small number of times. V usage is TRBV6-2 or TRBV6-3 and J usage is TRBJ2-7; TRBD1 matches at 7 bases. CDR1 and CDR2 (germline): MNHEY, SVGEGT. The length of the CDR3 is 15 residues. V was clipped by 6 bases and J by 4 bases; unmatched bases: 12. Here the CDR3 DNA reads TGTGCCAGCAGCCCAAGATCCGGGACAGATTACGAGCAGTACTTC. This translates into CASSPRSGTDYEQYF.

The chain combines TRBV20-1 with TRBJ2-3; a weak D match, TRBD2 (6 bases). Trimming left V 3 bases short and J 0 bases short, with 7 bases between. The germline CDR1 and CDR2 sequences are DFQATT and SNEGSKA (reference sequence). The CDR3 is made up of 13 amino acids. CDR3 residues: CSASSGSTDTQYF. The CDR3 DNA reads as TGCAGTGCTAGCAGCGGGAGCACAGATACGCAGTATTTT.

J is TRBJ1-2 and V is TRBV29-1, with TRBD1 matching over 10 bases. Germline CDR1 SQVTM, CDR2 ANQGSEA. This CDR3 comprises 15 residues. The V segment lost 0 bases and the J segment 6 bases; nucleotides outside the gene matches: 7. In DNA form, the CDR3 reads TGCAGCGTTGAAGATCGAGGGACAGGGGTACATGGCTACACCTTC. Amino acid sequence: CSVEDRGTGVHGYTF.

This clonotype has more than one count but fewer than ten. This sequence joins TRBV7-2 and TRBJ2-3; 13 nucleotides agree with TRBD2. Germline V gene sequence: CDR1 SGHTA, CDR2 FQGNSA. The CDR3 consists of 17 residues. Trimming removed 1 base from V and 8 bases from J; junction bases left unmatched: 9. CDR3 in amino acids: CASSLVSSWTSGSTQYF. CDR3 coding DNA: TGTGCCAGCAGCTTAGTTTCTTCCTGGACTAGCGGGAGTACGCAGTATTTT.

This chain joins TRBV7-3 and TRBJ1-2; perhaps TRBD1 as D (5 bases). CDR3 size: 15 residues. V was clipped by 5 bases and J by 2 bases, with 15 bases between them. CDR1 and CDR2 (germline): SGHTA, FQGTGA. CDR3 in amino acids: CASSPRGTSNYGYTF. The DNA of the CDR3 is TGTGCCAGCAGCCCGCGTGGGACCTCGAACTATGGCTACACCTTC.

This clonotype was observed many times. The chain couples TRBV20-1 to TRBJ2-1, with 12 positions matching TRBD2. The CDR3 has 14 amino acids. Germline V CDR1 and CDR2: DFQATT, SNEGSKA (reference sequence). V lost 6 bases, J lost 0 bases, and 0 bases stayed unmatched. The CDR3 spells CSATSGSSYNEQFF. The CDR3 coding sequence is TGCAGTGCGACTAGCGGGAGCTCCTACAATGAGCAGTTCTTC.

This clonotype was observed a handful of times. The chain couples TRBV11-2 to TRBJ1-4; tentative D call: TRBD1 (6 bases). V lost 5 bases and J lost 7, with 17 bases in between. CDR3 length: 15 amino acids. Per germline, CDR1 SGHAT and CDR2 FQNNGV. The CDR3 DNA follows: TGTGCCAGCAGCCTTTCAGGGGCAGGGTCTGAAAAACTGTTTTTT. This encodes CASSLSGAGSEKLFF.

V and J are TRBV7-2 and TRBJ2-4; 8 bases are shared with TRBD1. The J call is in doubt because the DNA end fits TRBJ2-7 better. Germline V gene sequence: CDR1 SGHTA, CDR2 FQGNSA. The CDR3 covers 15 residues. CDR3 sequence reads: CASSFDRGLSYEQYF. For the CDR3, the DNA is TGTGCCAGCAGCTTCGACAGGGGATTGAGCTACGAGCAGTACTTC.

This chain uses TRBV28 with TRBJ1-2, with a possible D match to TRBD1 (5 bases). V lost 5 bases and J lost 6, with 19 bases in between. Germline V gene lookup returns CDR1 MDHEN and CDR2 SYDVKM. This CDR3 comprises 15 residues. CDR3 loop: CASSVPRPGRHGYTF. The CDR3 nucleotides are TGTGCCAGCAGTGTTCCCCGGCCGGGACGACATGGCTACACCTTC.

This clonotype came up a few times. The chain recombines TRBV6-6 with TRBJ2-3, with D maybe TRBD2 (6 bases). The CDR3 is 15 residues long. V was trimmed by 6 bases and J by 1 base, leaving 14 bases between them. CDR1 is MNHNY and CDR2 is SVGAGI in the germline V gene (reference sequence). CDR3 DNA: TGTGCCAGCAGCCACGGGACTTCTCGCACAGATACGCAGTATTTT. Protein sequence: CASSHGTSRTDTQYF.

The chain couples TRBV4-1 to TRBJ1-2; weak D call: TRBD1 (5 bases). Trimming pared 3 bases from V and 4 bases from J, leaving 15 bases between. The CDR3 length is 15 residues. The V gene's germline CDR1 is MGHRA and CDR2 YSYEKL. The CDR3 DNA reads TGCGCCAGCAGCCAGACCGTCGACAGCCTCTATGGCTACACCTTC. Protein sequence: CASSQTVDSLYGYTF.

The V and J genes are TRBV12-3 or TRBV12-4 and TRBJ2-7; D not resolved. This CDR3 has 12 amino acids. The ends were cut back, 6 bases at V and 7 bases at J, with 13 bases in the middle. CDR3 residues: CASSPKNNEQYF. The CDR3 DNA is TGTGCCAGCAGCCCGAAAAACAATGAGCAGTACTTC.